This TCR beta chain was found in a study of monozygotic twins with inflammatory bowel disease. Study-level results: Resolution of different T cell subtypes was not achieved. Perhaps reflecting limited power, concordant and discordant twins did not differ in repertoire similarity.

Concerning this clonotype itself: Its antigen is unidentified.

Reprocessing the 5' RACE reads, TCRdb reports a single entry for every CDR3 protein and omits DNA. The sample shows about 450,000 distinct CDR3 sequences, and roughly 2.3% sits with its ten largest clones. Sequenced input: blood. The sequence was collected from a human donor with ulcerative colitis or Crohn's disease, or a healthy co-twin of an affected twin (not recorded which).

This CDR3 is CASSSSIPGLAGGFEQYF. This chain connects TRBV11-2 to TRBJ2-7; TCRdb outputs TRBD2, but without DNA this stays unchecked. Germline V gene lookup returns CDR1 SGHAT and CDR2 FQNNGV. The CDR3 has 18 residues.